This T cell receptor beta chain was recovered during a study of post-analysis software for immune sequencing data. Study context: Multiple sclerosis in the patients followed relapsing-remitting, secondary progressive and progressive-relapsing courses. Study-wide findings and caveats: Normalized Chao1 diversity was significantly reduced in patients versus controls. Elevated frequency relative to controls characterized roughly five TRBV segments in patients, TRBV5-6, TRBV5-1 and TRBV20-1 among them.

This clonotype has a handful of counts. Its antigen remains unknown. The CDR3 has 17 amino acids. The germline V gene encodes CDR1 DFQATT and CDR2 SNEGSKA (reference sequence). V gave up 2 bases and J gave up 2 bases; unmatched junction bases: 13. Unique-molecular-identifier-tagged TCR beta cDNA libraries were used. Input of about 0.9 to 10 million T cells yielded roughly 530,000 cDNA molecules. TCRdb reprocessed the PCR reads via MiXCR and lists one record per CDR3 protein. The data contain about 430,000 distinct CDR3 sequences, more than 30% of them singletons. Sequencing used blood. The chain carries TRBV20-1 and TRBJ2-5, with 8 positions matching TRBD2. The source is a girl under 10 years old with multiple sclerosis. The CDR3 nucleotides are TGCAGTGCTAGACTCGGGAGGGCCTCTATTGCGCAAGAGACCCAGTACTTC. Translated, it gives CSARLGRASIAQETQYF.